The rows below give T cell receptor beta chains drawn from one sample of a study of technical replicates of blood from several donors. Clones were read by immunoSEQ multiplex PCR, and TCRdb kept only the in-frame ones, dropping some. The profile shows about 97,000 clones, about 96% of them singletons. The sequenced sample was T cells isolated from PBMCs. The receptors derive from a human donor in good health. The CDR3 runs from the conserved cysteine through the conserved F or W.

j_gene	v_gene	CDR3aa
TRBJ1-1	TRBV30	CAYSELIYTEAFF
TRBJ2-7	TRBV7-9	CASSSGTSPHEQYF
TRBJ2-7	TRBV10-3	CAISPGLAGTSGSYEQYF
TRBJ2-2	TRBV19	CASKASGNTGELFF
TRBJ1-2	TRBV5-5	CASSPGFNYGYTF
TRBJ2-3	TRBV12-2	CASRSHKLAGDPDTQYF
TRBJ1-2	TRBV5-1	CASSPRGAANYGYTF
TRBJ1-2	TRBV6-5	CASSGTELYGYTF
TRBJ2-1	TRBV7-7	CASSFLAGGPQGNEQFF
TRBJ1-4	TRBV2	CASSRQGTIRKLFF
TRBJ2-1	TRBV21-1	CASSNGGRPRGEQFF
TRBJ1-3	TRBV30	CAWSSDGDFYISGNTIYF
TRBJ2-3	TRBV2	CASSERDRETDTQYF
TRBJ2-5	TRBV18	CASSPLDGETQYF
TRBJ2-2	TRBV7-8	CASSSLASTNTGELFF
TRBJ2-1	TRBV5-6	CASSLDRPPYNEQFF
TRBJ2-1	TRBV6-5	CASSPPAGDRFEQFF
TRBJ1-2	TRBV2	CASSVPRDRGQLFYGYTF
TRBJ2-3	TRBV27	CASSLLTSGGPDTQYF
TRBJ1-1	TRBV7-9	CASSLEGTGRTFF
TRBJ2-2	TRBV5-1	CASSLVPGLPAGELFF
TRBJ1-1	TRBV6-4	CASRMDRANTEAFF
TRBJ2-5	TRBV4-2	CASSQAGGTSGQETQYF
TRBJ2-3	TRBV27	CASKLAGTDTQYF
TRBJ1-3	TRBV7-8	CASSLGANTIYF
TRBJ2-3	TRBV4-1	CASSSGVAAGDTQYF
TRBJ1-2	TRBV2	CASRDRGFNYGYTF
TRBJ1-5	TRBV4-1	CASSQDRYQPQHF
TRBJ1-5	TRBV20-1	CSAAQGRVHF
TRBJ2-1	TRBV7-3	CASSLNVPSRANEQFF
TRBJ2-3	TRBV7-2	CASSLEWASGSPDTQYF
TRBJ2-7	TRBV6-6	CASRGGQNYEQYF
TRBJ1-1	TRBV4-2	CASSQDPSEGLIAFF
TRBJ1-1	TRBV28	CASSRTGVTEAFF
TRBJ2-3	TRBV15	CATLSRGPADTQYF
TRBJ1-5	TRBV10-3	CAIRQTGSHQPQHF
TRBJ2-2	TRBV5-4	CASSGRQGFGELFF
TRBJ2-5	TRBV6-1	CASPISGKQETQYF
TRBJ2-7	TRBV5-6	CASSWDRDSYEQYF
TRBJ2-1	TRBV19	CASSIYWLAGGGEQFF
TRBJ2-4	TRBV25-1	CASRTSGGAKNIQYF
TRBJ2-1	TRBV6-4	CASSDSKREVYNEQFF
TRBJ2-7	TRBV11-2	CASSLGLTSGSLEQYF
TRBJ1-1	TRBV6-5	CASSVSTEAFF
TRBJ2-3	TRBV29-1	CSVDGLAGDRDTQYF
TRBJ1-2	TRBV5-6	CASSESEHGYTF
TRBJ2-7	TRBV6-5	CASSYSKTYEQYF
TRBJ2-7	TRBV11-3	CASSLDARAYEQYF
TRBJ2-7	TRBV9	CASSVDMGPYEQYF
TRBJ2-1	TRBV6-1	CASSESINEQFF
TRBJ2-7	TRBV6-1	CASSDWTYDEQYF
TRBJ1-2	TRBV19	CASSISGSSSNYGYTF
TRBJ1-2	TRBV6-1	CASSGGGRNYGYTF